A selection of T cell receptor beta chains follows, all from one sample in a study of T cell repertoires in aging, cancer and after chemotherapy. TCRdb reprocessed the multiplex PCR reads via MiXCR and lists one record per CDR3 protein. This sample carries roughly 8,600 distinct CDR3 sequences, approximately 25% of them seen once, and the ten largest clones take around 3%. Material: blood. These receptors all stem from a human donor with a blood cancer. Both conserved end residues are part of each CDR3. The D gene is left open where the match is weak. Clone sizes are given selectively: once, few, many, or a class where the clone is expanded.

CDR3 protein | CDR3 DNA | J gene | V gene | D gene | clone size
CASSPFEGSFTDTQYF | TGCGCCAGCAGCCCTTTTGAGGGTTCCTTCACAGATACGCAGTATTTT | TRBJ2-3 | TRBV5-1 | - | many
CSVCLWGYEQYF | TGCAGCGTTTGCCTATGGGGGTACGAGCAGTACTTC | TRBJ2-7 | TRBV29-1 | - | medium-sized
CASSGGQAYEQYF | TGCGCCAGCAGCGGCGGACAGGCCTACGAGCAGTACTTC | TRBJ2-7 | TRBV5-1 | TRBD1 | -
CASGTGGYEQYF | TGTGCCAGTGGGACAGGGGGCTACGAGCAGTACTTC | TRBJ2-7 | TRBV27 | TRBD1 | medium-sized
CASSLGRSYEQYF | TGTGCCAGCAGTTTAGGACGTTCCTACGAGCAGTACTTC | TRBJ2-7 | TRBV12-3/TRBV12-4 | - | medium-sized
CASSLKNYEQYF | TGTGCCAGCAGTCTCAAAAACTACGAGCAGTACTTC | TRBJ2-7 | TRBV12-3/TRBV12-4 | - | few
CASTRTLNTEAFF | TGTGCCAGCACCCGTACCCTGAACACTGAAGCTTTCTTT | TRBJ1-1 | TRBV7-2 | - | -
CASSLYSNFQDTQYF | TGTGCCAGCAGCTTATACTCCAACTTTCAAGATACGCAGTATTTT | TRBJ2-3 | TRBV11-2 | - | -
CAWSVILGTSGRTGELFF | TGTGCCTGGAGTGTAATCCTGGGGACTAGCGGGAGGACCGGGGAGCTGTTTTTT | TRBJ2-2 | TRBV30 | TRBD2 | -
CASSPIEGLAGASNEQFF | TGTGCCAGCAGCCCTATTGAGGGACTAGCGGGAGCAAGCAATGAGCAGTTCTTC | TRBJ2-1 | TRBV6-2/TRBV6-3 | TRBD2 | few
CASSQERGSAVTDTQYF | TGCGCCAGCAGCCAGGAAAGAGGAAGCGCCGTAACAGATACGCAGTATTTT | TRBJ2-3 | TRBV7-9 | - | once
CASRETSGSSYNEQFF | TGTGCCAGCAGAGAGACTAGCGGGAGCTCCTACAATGAGCAGTTCTTC | TRBJ2-1 | TRBV27 | TRBD2 | medium-sized
CASSMAGRAVNTEAFF | TGTGCCAGCAGCATGGCAGGGAGAGCGGTGAACACTGAAGCTTTCTTT | TRBJ1-1 | TRBV5-4 | - | medium-sized
CSARASHTGGQETQYF | TGCAGTGCTAGAGCCTCGCACACAGGGGGCCAAGAGACCCAGTACTTC | TRBJ2-5 | TRBV20-1 | TRBD1 | -
CASSMGRQITDTQYF | TGTGCCAGTAGTATGGGACGACAGATCACAGATACGCAGTATTTT | TRBJ2-3 | TRBV19 | - | medium-sized
CASSVDVFYNSPLHF | TGTGCCAGCAGCGTAGATGTCTTTTATAATTCACCCCTCCACTTT | TRBJ1-6 | TRBV9 | - | few
CASRGRRNEKLFF | TGTGCCAGCAGGGGACGCAGGAATGAAAAACTGTTTTTT | TRBJ1-4 | TRBV6-5 | - | medium-sized
CASSLAAGQNTGELFF | TGTGCCAGCAGCTTAGCGGCAGGGCAGAACACCGGGGAGCTGTTTTTT | TRBJ2-2 | TRBV12-3/TRBV12-4 | - | medium-sized
CASSIEAGGPSGGELFF | TGTGCCAGTAGTATCGAAGCGGGGGGGCCCAGTGGCGGGGAGCTGTTTTTT | TRBJ2-2 | TRBV19 | TRBD2 | medium-sized
CASSLPGLAGGGQFF | TGTGCCAGCAGCCTGCCGGGACTAGCGGGGGGCGGGCAGTTCTTC | TRBJ2-1 | TRBV11-2 | TRBD2 | -
CASSYGTGGETQYF | TGTGCCAGCAGTTACGGGACAGGGGGAGAGACCCAGTACTTC | TRBJ2-5 | TRBV6-5 | TRBD1 | medium-sized
CATSDLGRGGRETQYF | TGTGCCACCAGTGATTTGGGCAGGGGAGGGAGAGAGACCCAGTACTTC | TRBJ2-5 | TRBV24-1 | - | many
CASSQAGYTDTQYF | TGTGCCAGCAGCCAGGCGGGGTACACAGATACGCAGTATTTT | TRBJ2-3 | TRBV14 | - | -
CATSSGGRDEQYF | TGTGCCACCAGCTCCGGGGGCAGGGACGAGCAGTACTTC | TRBJ2-7 | TRBV15 | - | medium-sized
CASSATRDEQYF | TGTGCCAGCAGCGCCACAAGGGACGAGCAGTACTTC | TRBJ2-7 | TRBV11-1 | - | medium-sized
CSAAGSYGYTF | TGCAGTGCTGCAGGGTCCTATGGCTACACCTTC | TRBJ1-2 | TRBV20-1 | - | -
CSARAGAGNEQFF | TGCAGTGCTAGGGCGGGGGCCGGAAATGAGCAGTTCTTC | TRBJ2-1 | TRBV20-1 | - | -
CSVAAYGQSNYGYTF | TGCAGCGTCGCCGCCTATGGACAGTCTAACTATGGCTACACCTTC | TRBJ1-2 | TRBV29-1 | - | medium-sized
CASSLGGTGNQPQHF | TGTGCCAGCAGCTTGGGGGGAACGGGCAATCAGCCCCAGCATTTT | TRBJ1-5 | TRBV5-6 | - | medium-sized
CASSSVAGIDTQYF | TGTGCCAGCAGCTCTGTAGCGGGAATAGATACGCAGTATTTT | TRBJ2-3 | TRBV7-2 | TRBD2 | -
CAWSRDRIENIQYF | TGTGCCTGGAGCCGGGACAGGATAGAAAACATTCAGTACTTC | TRBJ2-4 | TRBV30 | TRBD1 | -
CAWSPVPGQGKYEQYF | TGTGCCTGGAGTCCAGTACCGGGACAGGGGAAGTACGAGCAGTACTTC | TRBJ2-7 | TRBV30 | TRBD1 | few
CASNRAGQPQHF | TGTGCCAGCAACAGGGCCGGTCAGCCCCAGCATTTT | TRBJ1-5 | TRBV6-5 | - | -
CAWDRLNTEAFF | TGTGCCTGGGACAGGCTGAACACTGAAGCTTTCTTT | TRBJ1-1 | TRBV30 | - | -
CAWSKEFTDTQYF | TGTGCCTGGAGCAAGGAGTTCACAGATACGCAGTATTTT | TRBJ2-3 | TRBV30 | - | medium-sized
CASRQVSSYEQYF | TGTGCCAGCAGACAGGTGAGCTCCTACGAGCAGTACTTC | TRBJ2-7 | TRBV6-2/TRBV6-3 | - | -
CASSLLSGAGLAKNIQYF | TGTGCCAGCAGCTTGCTGTCGGGGGCAGGCCTAGCCAAAAACATTCAGTACTTC | TRBJ2-4 | TRBV11-1 | - | medium-sized
CASSSFSGTANTEAFF | TGTGCCAGCAGCTCGTTTTCCGGGACAGCCAACACTGAAGCTTTCTTT | TRBJ1-1 | TRBV11-1 | TRBD1 | -
CASSLGGANYGYTF | TGTGCCAGCAGTCTAGGGGGGGCTAACTATGGCTACACCTTC | TRBJ1-2 | TRBV27 | - | -
CAISGGITDTQYF | TGTGCCATCAGTGGCGGAATCACAGATACGCAGTATTTT | TRBJ2-3 | TRBV10-3 | - | medium-sized
CAWTGGALVASYTF | TGTGCCTGGACCGGCGGGGCCCTAGTTGCGAGCTACACCTTC | TRBJ1-2 | TRBV30 | - | medium-sized
CSVEEGGGETQYF | TGCAGCGTTGAAGAGGGGGGCGGAGAGACCCAGTACTTC | TRBJ2-5 | TRBV29-1 | - | medium-sized
CAWSPQGGGTSPLHF | TGTGCCTGGAGTCCACAGGGGGGAGGGACCTCACCCCTCCACTTT | TRBJ1-6 | TRBV30 | TRBD1 | medium-sized
CASSLSGPWERPYF | TGTGCCAGCAGTTTATCGGGCCCCTGGGAACGTCCGTACTTC | TRBJ2-5 | TRBV28 | - | few